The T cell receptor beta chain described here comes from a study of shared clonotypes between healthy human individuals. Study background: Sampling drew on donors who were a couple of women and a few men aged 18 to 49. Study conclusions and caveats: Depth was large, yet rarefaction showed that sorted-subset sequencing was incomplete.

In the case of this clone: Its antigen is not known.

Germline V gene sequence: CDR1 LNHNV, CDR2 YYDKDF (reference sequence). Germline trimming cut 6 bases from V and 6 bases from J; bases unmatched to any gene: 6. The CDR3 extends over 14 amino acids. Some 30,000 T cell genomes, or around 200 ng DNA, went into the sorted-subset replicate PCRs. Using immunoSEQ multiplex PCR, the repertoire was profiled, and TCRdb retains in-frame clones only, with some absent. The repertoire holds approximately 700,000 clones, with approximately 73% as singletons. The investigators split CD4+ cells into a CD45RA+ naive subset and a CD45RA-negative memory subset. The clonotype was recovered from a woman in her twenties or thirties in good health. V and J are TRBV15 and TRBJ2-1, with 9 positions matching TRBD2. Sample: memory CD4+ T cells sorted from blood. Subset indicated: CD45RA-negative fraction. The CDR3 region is CATRPGLASNEQFF. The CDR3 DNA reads TGTGCCACCAGGCCCGGACTAGCGTCCAATGAGCAGTTCTTC.